This T cell receptor (beta chain) was identified during a study of T cell changes during pregnancy in multiple sclerosis (dated by TCRdb to between 2018 and 2021). The study in broad terms: Changes in the T cell repertoire over the course of pregnancy were examined in this study in women with multiple sclerosis.

CDR1 and CDR2 are drawn from the germline V gene: SNHLY, FYNNEI. The CDR3 starts with the cysteine, ends with the phenylalanine, and has 12 residues. The entry retains the CDR3 DNA only, 36 bases that are in frame from base 1. Trimming costs V 3 bases and J 9 bases, and their ends lie 8 bases apart. Remarks on this clone: What this receptor recognizes is not known. No qualities accompany the bases; no much larger clone lies one base away.

Library preparation used the immunoSEQ multiplex PCR assay. TCRdb limited this immuneACCESS table to in-frame rearrangements with V and J called. A share of clones is missing; checked studies link under half to unresolved V genes, and the rest is unexplained. The sample contains around 66,000 clones, 75% to 95% of them found a single time. Approximately 1.4% of the sample comes from the top ten. The origin of this receptor is a female donor in good health, enrolled as a control in a pregnancy study. The input for sequencing was peripheral blood, taken after pregnancy. The chain uses TRBV2 and TRBJ2-2; the D gene remains uncertain. The DNA sequence follows: TGTGCCAGCAGTGACGTAGCCCGGGAGCTGTTTTTT. This translates into CASSDVARELFF. Joined to the reference TRBV2 and TRBJ2-2 proteins, this CDR3 gives the full variable domain: EPEVTQTPSHQVTQMGQEVILRCVPISNHLYFYWYRQILGQKVEFLVSFYNNEISEKSEIFDDQFSVERPDGSNFTLKIRSTKLEDSAMYFCASSDVARELFFGEGSRLTVL.